This TCR beta chain stems from a study of cytomegalovirus exposure and HLA in healthy donors. Study-wide points: An assumption of roughly uniform sequencing depth across donors underlay the presence/absence analyses. A later analysis linked a missense variant in DCLRE1C to the trimming of TCR beta V and J genes.

PCR used 60 Vbeta primers and 13 Jbeta primers. TCRdb's copy holds only in-frame clones and misses some; the assay was immunoSEQ multiplex PCR. The data show under 200,000 clones, around four fifths seen once. This clone was found a few times. Its antigen is still unknown. One end of the junction is discordant with germline, which a read error may explain. CDR3 length equals 15 residues. CDR1 and CDR2 from the germline V gene are ENHRY and SYGVKD. Sequencing was carried out using PBMCs. The clonotype was recovered from a woman aged 30 to 39 in good health and CMV-seronegative. J is TRBJ2-2 and V is TRBV10-3; 7 bases align to TRBD1. Written as DNA, the CDR3 is TGTGCCAGCAGTTACGCGACAGGGAGTGGCGGGGAGCTGTTTTTT. This sequence encodes CASSYATGSGGELFF.